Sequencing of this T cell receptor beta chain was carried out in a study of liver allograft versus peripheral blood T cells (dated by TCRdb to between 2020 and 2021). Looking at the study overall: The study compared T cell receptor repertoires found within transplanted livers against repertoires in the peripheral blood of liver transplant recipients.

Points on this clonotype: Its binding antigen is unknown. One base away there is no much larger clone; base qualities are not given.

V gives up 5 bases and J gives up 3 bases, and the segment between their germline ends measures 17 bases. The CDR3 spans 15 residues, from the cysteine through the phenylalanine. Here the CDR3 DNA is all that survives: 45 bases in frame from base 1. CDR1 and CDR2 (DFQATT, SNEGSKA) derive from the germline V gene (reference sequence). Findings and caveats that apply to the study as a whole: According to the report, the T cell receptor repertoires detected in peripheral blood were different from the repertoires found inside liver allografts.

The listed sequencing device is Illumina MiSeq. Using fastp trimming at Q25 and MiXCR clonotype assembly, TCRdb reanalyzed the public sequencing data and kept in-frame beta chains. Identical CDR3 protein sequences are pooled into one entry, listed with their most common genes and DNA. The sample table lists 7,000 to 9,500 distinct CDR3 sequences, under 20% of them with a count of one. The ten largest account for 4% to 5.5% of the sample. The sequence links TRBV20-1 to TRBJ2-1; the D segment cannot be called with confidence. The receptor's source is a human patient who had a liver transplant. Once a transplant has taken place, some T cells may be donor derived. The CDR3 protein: CSAYSSERVYNEQFF. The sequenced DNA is TGCAGTGCTTACAGCTCCGAAAGGGTCTACAATGAGCAGTTCTTC.